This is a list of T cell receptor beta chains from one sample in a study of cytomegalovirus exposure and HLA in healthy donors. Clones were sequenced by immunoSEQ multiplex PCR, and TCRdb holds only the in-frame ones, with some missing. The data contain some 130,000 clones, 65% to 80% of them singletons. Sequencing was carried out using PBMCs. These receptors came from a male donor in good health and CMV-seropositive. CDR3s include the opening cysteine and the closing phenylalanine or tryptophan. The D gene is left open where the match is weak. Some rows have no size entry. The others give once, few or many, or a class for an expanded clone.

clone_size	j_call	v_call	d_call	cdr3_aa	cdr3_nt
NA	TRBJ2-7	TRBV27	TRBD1	CASSLAGQGIPYEQYF	TGTGCCAGCAGTTTGGCGGGACAGGGGATACCCTACGAGCAGTACTTC
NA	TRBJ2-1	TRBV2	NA	CASRVSSSYNEQFF	TGTGCCAGCAGGGTCTCGAGCTCCTACAATGAGCAGTTCTTC
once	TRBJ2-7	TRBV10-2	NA	CASRLEGRGEQYF	TGCGCCAGCAGACTCGAGGGGCGGGGCGAGCAGTACTTC
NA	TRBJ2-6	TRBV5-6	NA	CASSILQLNSGANVLTF	TGTGCCAGCAGCATCTTACAGTTAAACTCTGGGGCCAACGTCCTGACTTTC
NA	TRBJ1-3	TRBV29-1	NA	CSVGETGGNTIYF	TGCAGCGTTGGGGAGACGGGTGGAAACACCATATATTTT
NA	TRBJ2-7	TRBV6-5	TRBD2	CASSGLAGVSEQYF	TGTGCCAGCAGCGGACTAGCGGGAGTCAGCGAGCAGTACTTC
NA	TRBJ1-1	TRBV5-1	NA	CASSSDSLNTEAFF	TGCGCCAGCAGCTCGGACAGCTTGAACACTGAAGCTTTCTTT
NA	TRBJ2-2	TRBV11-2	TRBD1	CASSLGDRPGELFF	TGTGCCAGCAGCTTAGGGGACAGGCCCGGGGAGCTGTTTTTT
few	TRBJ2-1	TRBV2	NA	CASSRGGLSNEQFF	TGTGCCAGCAGTAGGGGGGGGTTGTCCAATGAGCAGTTCTTC
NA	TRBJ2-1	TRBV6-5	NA	CASTEAYGSYNEQFF	TGTGCCAGCACCGAGGCCTATGGGTCCTACAATGAGCAGTTCTTC
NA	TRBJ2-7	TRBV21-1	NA	CASPKGEGDTPPYEQYF	TGTGCCAGCCCGAAAGGGGAGGGGGACACCCCTCCCTACGAGCAGTACTTC
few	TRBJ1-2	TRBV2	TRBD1	CATLEGQGAGGYTF	TGTGCCACGCTAGAGGGACAGGGGGCGGGTGGCTACACCTTC
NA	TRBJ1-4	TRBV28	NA	CASSLYGAGDEKLFF	TGTGCCAGCAGTTTATACGGGGCGGGGGATGAAAAACTGTTTTTT
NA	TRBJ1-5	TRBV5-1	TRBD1	CASSSTGAPNQPQHF	TGCGCCAGCAGCTCGACAGGGGCCCCCAATCAGCCCCAGCATTTT
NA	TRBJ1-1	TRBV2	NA	CASSKTVAIDTEAFF	TGTGCCAGCAGTAAGACTGTGGCGATCGATACTGAAGCTTTCTTT
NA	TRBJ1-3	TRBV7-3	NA	CASSTQGQSGNTIYF	TGTGCCAGCAGCACTCAAGGACAGTCTGGAAACACCATATATTTT
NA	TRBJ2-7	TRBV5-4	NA	CASSRSTGEQYF	TGTGCCAGCAGCAGATCGACAGGCGAGCAGTACTTC
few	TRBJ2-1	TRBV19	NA	CAASGGDYNEQFF	TGTGCCGCAAGCGGAGGGGACTACAATGAGCAGTTCTTC
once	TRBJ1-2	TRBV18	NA	CASSLRTADYGYTF	TGTGCCAGCTCGTTGAGGACAGCGGATTATGGCTACACCTTC
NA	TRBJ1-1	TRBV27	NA	CASSLGGQMNTEAFF	TGTGCCAGCAGTTTAGGAGGGCAGATGAACACTGAAGCTTTCTTT
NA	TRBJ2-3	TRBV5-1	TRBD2	CASSVQPTSGGRSDTQYF	TGCGCCAGCAGCGTCCAACCTACTAGCGGGGGGCGATCAGATACGCAGTATTTT
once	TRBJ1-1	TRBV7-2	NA	CASSPQGSAAEAFF	TGTGCCAGCAGCCCACAGGGATCCGCCGCTGAAGCTTTCTTT
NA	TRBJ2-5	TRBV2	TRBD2	CASSGGLAGPQETQYF	TGTGCCAGCAGTGGGGGACTAGCGGGACCTCAAGAGACCCAGTACTTC
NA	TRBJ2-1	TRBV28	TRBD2	CASSYGLAGGIYNEQFF	TGTGCCAGCAGTTACGGACTAGCGGGAGGCATCTACAATGAGCAGTTCTTC
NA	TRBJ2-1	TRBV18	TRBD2	CASSPNPVLAVVGGHNEQFF	TGTGCCAGCTCACCAAATCCGGTACTAGCGGTCGTCGGGGGCCACAATGAGCAGTTCTTC
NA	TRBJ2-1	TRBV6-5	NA	CASRRQEISYNEQFF	TGTGCCAGCCGTAGACAGGAGATATCCTACAATGAGCAGTTCTTC
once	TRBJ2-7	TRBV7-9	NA	CASSRDRYEQYF	TGTGCCAGCAGCCGCGATAGATACGAGCAGTACTTC
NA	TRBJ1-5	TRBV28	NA	CASSAGQTHQPQHF	TGTGCCAGCAGCGCGGGGCAGACCCATCAGCCCCAGCATTTT
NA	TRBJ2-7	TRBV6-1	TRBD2	CASSEETSGSYEQYF	TGTGCCAGCAGTGAAGAGACTAGCGGGAGCTACGAGCAGTACTTC
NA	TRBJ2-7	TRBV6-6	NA	CASSYRAGSSYEQYF	TGTGCCAGCAGTTACCGGGCAGGGTCCTCCTACGAGCAGTACTTC
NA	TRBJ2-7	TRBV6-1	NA	CASSSPGVGEQYF	TGTGCCAGCAGTTCACCGGGGGTGGGAGAGCAGTACTTC
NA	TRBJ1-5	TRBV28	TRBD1	CASSPGQNNQPQHF	TGTGCCAGCAGCCCGGGACAGAATAATCAGCCCCAGCATTTT
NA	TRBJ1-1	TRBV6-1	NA	CASSEALGGFTEAFF	TGTGCCAGCAGTGAAGCGCTGGGGGGGTTCACTGAAGCTTTCTTT
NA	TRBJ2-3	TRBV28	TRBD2	CASSFRLAGGDTQYF	TGTGCCAGCAGTTTTAGGCTAGCGGGGGGAGATACGCAGTATTTT
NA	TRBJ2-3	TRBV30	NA	CAWSVQAGIGDTQYF	TGTGCCTGGAGTGTACAGGCAGGGATTGGAGATACGCAGTATTTT
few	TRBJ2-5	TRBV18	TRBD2	CASSPSGSLETQYF	TGTGCCAGCTCACCAAGCGGGAGCTTGGAGACCCAGTACTTC
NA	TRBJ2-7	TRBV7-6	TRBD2	CASSLGVAFSGSEQYF	TGTGCCAGCAGCTTAGGGGTTGCTTTCAGCGGGAGCGAGCAGTACTTC
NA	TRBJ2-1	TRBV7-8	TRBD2	CASSLERGGRHNEQFF	TGTGCCAGCAGCTTAGAGCGGGGGGGCCGGCACAATGAGCAGTTCTTC
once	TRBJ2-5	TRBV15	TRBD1	CATREGTGKETQYF	TGTGCCACCAGAGAGGGGACAGGGAAAGAGACCCAGTACTTC
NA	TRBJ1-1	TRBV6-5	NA	CASGTGNTEAFF	TGTGCCAGCGGTACAGGGAACACTGAAGCTTTCTTT
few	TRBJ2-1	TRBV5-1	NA	CASQSTYNEQFF	TGCGCCAGCCAATCTACCTACAATGAGCAGTTCTTC
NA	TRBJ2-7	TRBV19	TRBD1	CASRKEGQGSYEQYF	TGTGCTAGTAGGAAAGAGGGACAGGGATCTTACGAGCAGTACTTC
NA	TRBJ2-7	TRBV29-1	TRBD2	CSVPSASGASYEQYF	TGCAGCGTTCCCTCCGCCAGCGGGGCGTCCTACGAGCAGTACTTC
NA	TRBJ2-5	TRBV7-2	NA	CASSFQGLGQETQYF	TGTGCCAGCAGCTTCCAGGGTTTGGGCCAAGAGACCCAGTACTTC
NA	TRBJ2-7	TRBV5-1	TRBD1	CASSDTGGAGYEQYF	TGCGCCAGCAGCGATACAGGGGGCGCCGGCTACGAGCAGTACTTC
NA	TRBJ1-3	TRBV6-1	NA	CASSGRTAQSNTIYF	TGTGCCAGCAGCGGAAGGACAGCTCAATCAAACACCATATATTTT
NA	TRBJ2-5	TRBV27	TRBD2	CASSPASGSQETQYF	TGTGCCAGCAGTCCGGCTAGCGGGAGCCAAGAGACCCAGTACTTC
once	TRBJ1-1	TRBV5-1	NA	CASSHGHNTEAFF	TGCGCCAGCAGCCACGGACATAACACTGAAGCTTTCTTT
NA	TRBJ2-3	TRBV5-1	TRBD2	CASSPGGLAGGDTQYF	TGCGCCAGCAGCCCCGGGGGACTAGCGGGTGGAGATACGCAGTATTTT